A single T cell receptor beta chain is shown here with its context. Its cognate antigen is unknown. The repertoire was sequenced with immunoSEQ multiplex PCR; TCRdb's copy has only in-frame clones and lacks some. The sample carries some 85,000 clones, around 80% recorded once. The source of the sample is a study of T cells in localized non-small cell lung cancer. General study findings and limits: Detection in adjacent lung was observed for a median around 59 of the top 100 tumor clones.

Here the sequenced sample was PBMCs, taken before any cancer treatment. The receptor's source is a man between 40 and 70 years old with stage II squamous cell lung carcinoma.

This chain's CDR3 is CASSTQGTNEKLFF. In DNA, the CDR3 is TGTGCCAGCAGTACACAGGGGACTAATGAAAAACTGTTTTTT. The chain links TRBV6-6 to TRBJ1-4, with 7 bases aligning to TRBD1. This CDR3 has 14 residues. The trim removed 5 bases at V and 2 bases at J, leaving 2 bases unmatched. Germline assignment: CDR1 MNHNY and CDR2 SVGAGI (reference sequence).